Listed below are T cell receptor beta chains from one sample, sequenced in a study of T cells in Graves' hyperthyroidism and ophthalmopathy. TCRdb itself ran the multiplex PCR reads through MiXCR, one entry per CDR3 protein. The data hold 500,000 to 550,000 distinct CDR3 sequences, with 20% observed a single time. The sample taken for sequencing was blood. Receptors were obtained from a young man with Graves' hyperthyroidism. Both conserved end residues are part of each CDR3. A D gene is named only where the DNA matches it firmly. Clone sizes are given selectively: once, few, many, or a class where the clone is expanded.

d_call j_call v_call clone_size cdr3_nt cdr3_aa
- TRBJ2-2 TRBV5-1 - TGCGCCAGCAGCTTGGTGAGCCAGGGAGGTACCGGGGAGCTGTTTTTT CASSLVSQGGTGELFF
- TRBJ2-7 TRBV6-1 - TGTGCCAGCAAAACACTCAGGCTAGAGAACTTAAGCGAGCAGTACTTC CASKTLRLENLSEQYF
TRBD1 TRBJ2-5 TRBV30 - TGTGCCTGCCAAGGACAGGCACCGGAGACCCAGTACTTC CACQGQAPETQYF
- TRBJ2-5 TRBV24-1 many TGTGCCACCAGTGATTTCAGGCACGCGGAGACCCAGTACTTC CATSDFRHAETQYF
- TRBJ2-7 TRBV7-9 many TGTGCCAGCAGCTTAGCGCCGCAGGGCTTCTACGAGCAGTACTTC CASSLAPQGFYEQYF
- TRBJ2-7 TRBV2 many TGTGCCAGCAGTGCCCGACAGACCTCCTACGAGCAGTACTTC CASSARQTSYEQYF
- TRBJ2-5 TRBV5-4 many TGTGCCAGCAGTAAGGAGCCCCAAGAGACCCAGTACTTC CASSKEPQETQYF
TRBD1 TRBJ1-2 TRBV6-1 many TGTGCCAGCAGCAACAGGGGCCATTCTGACTATGGCTACACCTTC CASSNRGHSDYGYTF
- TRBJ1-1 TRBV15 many TGTGCCACCAGCAGCGAGGGGCCCGGAGCTTTCTTT CATSSEGPGAFF
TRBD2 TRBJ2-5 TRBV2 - TGTGCCAGCAGTGAAGTAGCGGGGCAAGAGACCCAGTACTTC CASSEVAGQETQYF
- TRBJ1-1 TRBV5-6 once TGTGCCAGCAGCTTGGTAGGGGGGGGGAGGACTGAAGCTTTCTTT CASSLVGGGRTEAFF
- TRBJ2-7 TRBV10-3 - TGTGCCATCAGTGCCTCGGACGGATCCTACGAGCAGTACTTC CAISASDGSYEQYF
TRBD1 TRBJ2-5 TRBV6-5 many TGTGCCAGCAGCGCTTGGACAGGCTTTATTAATCGCTTGAAGACCCAGTACTTC CASSAWTGFINRLKTQYF
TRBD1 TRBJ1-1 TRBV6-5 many TGTGCCAGCAGTTACACAGGGGAGGCGAACACTGAAGCTTTCTTT CASSYTGEANTEAFF
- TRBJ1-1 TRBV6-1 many TGTGCCAGCAGTGGAAGAGGGACTCTCATGAACACTGAAGCTTTCTTT CASSGRGTLMNTEAFF
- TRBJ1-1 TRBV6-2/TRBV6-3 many TGTGCCAGCAGTTACTTGCTCCAACGGGCTGAAGCTTTCTTT CASSYLLQRAEAFF
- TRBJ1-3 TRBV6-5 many TGTGCCAGCAGTAGGGATCTTACTCCCGGAAACACCATATATTTT CASSRDLTPGNTIYF
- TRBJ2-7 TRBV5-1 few TGCGCCAGCACCCCAGGGGGGAACTACGAGCAGTACTTC CASTPGGNYEQYF
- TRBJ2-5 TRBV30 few TGTGCCTGGACGCGGGCAGGCCACCAAGAGACCCAGTACTTC CAWTRAGHQETQYF
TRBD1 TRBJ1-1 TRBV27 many TGTGCCAGCAGGGACGGACAGGTGGCATTCACTGAAGCTTTCTTT CASRDGQVAFTEAFF
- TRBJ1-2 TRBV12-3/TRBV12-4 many TGTGCCAGCAGTTTTGTCAACTATGGCTACACCTTC CASSFVNYGYTF
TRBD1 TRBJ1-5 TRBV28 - TGTGCCAGCAGTTTCCAGGGGGGACAGCCCCAGCGTTTT CASSFQGGQPQRF
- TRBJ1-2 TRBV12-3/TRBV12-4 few TGTGCCAGCAGTTTAAACGAACCTGATGGCTACACCTTC CASSLNEPDGYTF
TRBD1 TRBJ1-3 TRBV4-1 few TGCGCCAGCAGGCCCGGACAGGGGACGGGGGACACCATATATTTT CASRPGQGTGDTIYF
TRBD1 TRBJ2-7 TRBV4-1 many TGCGCCAGCAGCCAGGGACAGAGGAACTACGAGCAGTACTTC CASSQGQRNYEQYF
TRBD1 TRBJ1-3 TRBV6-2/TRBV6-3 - TGTGCCAGCTTAGGACAGGGGGCTCTCTCCTTCTCTGGAAACACCATATATTTT CASLGQGALSFSGNTIYF
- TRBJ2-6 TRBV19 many TGTGCCAGTAGCCTCGGACAGCCAGCAGGGGCCAACGTCCTGACTTTC CASSLGQPAGANVLTF
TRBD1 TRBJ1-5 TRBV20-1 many TGCAGTGCTGCCTGGACAGGGTCGGATCAGCCCCAGCATTTT CSAAWTGSDQPQHF
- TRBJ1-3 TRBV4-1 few TGCGCCAGCAGCTTATTTCAGGGCTCCTCTGGAAACACCATATATTTT CASSLFQGSSGNTIYF
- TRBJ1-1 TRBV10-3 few TGTGCCATCAGTGACGCAAGGGAAACTGAAGCTTTCTTT CAISDARETEAFF
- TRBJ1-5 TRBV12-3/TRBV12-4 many TGTGCCAGCAGTTTGGAAGCGAATAGCAATCAGCCCCAGCATTTT CASSLEANSNQPQHF
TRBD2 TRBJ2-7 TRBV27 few TGTGCCAGCAGTGTAAGGGGGGGACTAGGTTCCTCCGAGCAGTACTTC CASSVRGGLGSSEQYF
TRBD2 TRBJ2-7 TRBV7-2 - TGTGCCAGCAGGGCTAGCGGGACACCCTACGAGCAGTACTTC CASRASGTPYEQYF
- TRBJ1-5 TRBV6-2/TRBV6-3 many TGTGCCAGCAGAACTACAGGGTTTTCCCAGCATTTT CASRTTGFSQHF
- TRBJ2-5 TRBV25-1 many TGTGCCAGCAGTGAATTTAAGGACTCGGGGGAGACCCAGTACTTC CASSEFKDSGETQYF
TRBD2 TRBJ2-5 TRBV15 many TGTGCCACCAGGCCAAGCGGGGAGGAGACCCAGTACTTC CATRPSGEETQYF
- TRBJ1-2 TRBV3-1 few TGTGCCAGCAGCTTCCAGGACGGGGGCTATGGCTACACCTTC CASSFQDGGYGYTF
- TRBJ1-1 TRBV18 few TGTGCCAGCTCACCACTCGCAGCCCTGCCCACTGAAGCTTTCTTT CASSPLAALPTEAFF
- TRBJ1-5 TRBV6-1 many TGTGCCAGCAGTGAAAGGGGACCTGCGGATCAGCCCCAGCATTTT CASSERGPADQPQHF
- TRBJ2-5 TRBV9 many TGTGCCAGCAGCGTAGCTACGGCCGAGACCCAGTACTTC CASSVATAETQYF
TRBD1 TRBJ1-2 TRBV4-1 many TGCGCCAGCAGCCACCCACTCCGACAGGGCGATCACTATGGCTACACCTTC CASSHPLRQGDHYGYTF